The T cell receptor (beta chain) under discussion was sequenced for a study of blood T cell repertoires in COVID-19. This clone was found once. As handled by the study authors: Amplification with reference gene primers provided the estimates of nucleated cell counts. Assay: immunoSEQ multiplex PCR; the TCRdb copy retains only in-frame clones and omits some. D and trimming were read from the DNA, whereas the V and J calls and clone size are those reported in that table. The sample includes under 300,000 clones, 80% to 90% of them seen just once. This CDR3 is built from 14 residues. CDR1 and CDR2 from the germline V gene are MNHEY and SVGAGI.

The sequencing input was peripheral blood. This receptor was obtained from a woman in her forties or fifties who had recovered from COVID-19. The chain employs TRBV6-5 and TRBJ1-5; D might be TRBD1 (6 bases). The CDR3 protein is CAHWGGAINQPQHF. The CDR3 bases are TGTGCTCATTGGGGGGGGGCGATTAATCAGCCCCAGCATTTT.